This T cell receptor (beta chain) is drawn from a study of CD8 T cells in Susac syndrome. With random hexamers, reverse transcription was performed on about 0.5 to 1 ug of RNA. TCRdb ran MiXCR on the immunoSEQ multiplex PCR reads and lists one entry per CDR3 protein. Of fewer than 350,000 distinct CDR3 sequences listed, 70% to 90% were seen once; the top ten hold less than 0.2%. There are 15 residues in the CDR3. V gave up 5 bases and J gave up 0 bases, with 16 bases separating them. In germline, CDR1 is GTSNPN, CDR2 SVGIG (reference sequence). The rearrangement uses TRBV30 and TRBJ1-1; D perhaps matches TRBD1 (6 bases). This TCR came from a human donor with multiple sclerosis. What was sequenced was CD8+ T cells from PBMCs. This CDR3 is CAWGEGRGMNTEAFF. The DNA of the CDR3 is TGTGCCTGGGGAGAAGGCAGGGGCATGAACACTGAAGCTTTCTTT.